The 23 T cell receptor beta chains below all came from one sample that was sequenced in a study. Each CDR3 protein gets one entry after TCRdb re-called the RT-PCR reads with MiXCR. Among 550,000 to 750,000 distinct CDR3 sequences listed, 12% to 15% were seen once. The source material was memory CD4+ T cells from blood. All receptors come from a female donor in good health, serving as a healthy control.

The V and J genes are TRBV3-1 and TRBJ2-7, with no clear D. The CDR3 covers 12 residues. Trimming cost V 4 bases and J 6 bases, with 10 bases left between them. CDR1 and CDR2 (germline): LGHDT, YNNKEL (reference sequence). The CDR3 spells CASSPSGIEQYF. CDR3 nucleotide sequence: TGTGCCAGCAGCCCATCTGGGATCGAGCAGTACTTC.

This sequence joins TRBV7-2 and TRBJ1-5, with D tentatively TRBD1 (6 bases). This CDR3 has 15 amino acids. In germline, CDR1 is SGHTA, CDR2 FQGNSA. V lost 0 bases and J lost 7, with 13 bases in between. CDR3 sequence reads: CASSLAGGGPQPQHF. The CDR3 bases are TGTGCCAGCAGCTTAGCGGGGGGGGGCCCGCAGCCCCAGCATTTT.

The table lists this clonotype with a few counts. The chain carries TRBV20-1 and TRBJ1-2, with D perhaps matching TRBD1 (6 bases). The length of the CDR3 is 11 residues. Germline assignment: CDR1 DFQATT and CDR2 SNEGSKA (reference sequence). Trimming took off 1 base at V and 6 bases at J, with 6 bases between the two ends. As DNA, the CDR3 is TGCAGTGCTAGAGGGGACAATGGCTACACCTTC. As protein: CSARGDNGYTF.

This clonotype was observed a few times. The genes are TRBV11-2 and TRBJ2-3; D possibly matches TRBD1 or TRBD2 (6 bases each). V was shortened by 5 bases and J by 2 bases, with 14 bases between the two germline ends. Looked up from germline, CDR1 is SGHAT and CDR2 is FQNNGV. The CDR3 consists of 15 residues. CDR3 in amino acids: CASSPGARVTDTQYF. DNA for the CDR3: TGTGCCAGCAGCCCGGGGGCGAGGGTCACAGATACGCAGTATTTT. Together with reference TRBV11-2 and TRBJ2-3, the CDR3 gives the full variable domain: EAGVAQSPRYKIIEKRQSVAFWCNPISGHATLYWYQQILGQGPKLLIQFQNNGVVDDSQLPKDRFSAERLKGVDSTLKIQPAKLEDSAVYLCASSPGARVTDTQYFGPGTRLTVL.

This clonotype was counted at least ten times. This rearrangement joins TRBV4-2 to TRBJ1-2; D might be TRBD1 (6 bases). The V end lost 1 base, the J end lost 2 bases, and 11 bases lay between the germline ends. The CDR3 is made up of 15 amino acids. The germline CDR1 and CDR2 sequences are LGHNA and YNFKEQ. As DNA, the CDR3 is TGTGCCAGCAGCCAAGCTGGGGGGCGGAACTATGGCTACACCTTC. Residues: CASSQAGGRNYGYTF.

This clonotype appeared a few times. The chain joins TRBV24-1 to TRBJ2-7; possibly TRBD2 for D (5 bases). The CDR3 contains 16 residues. V lost 5 bases to trimming and J lost 3 bases, with 19 bases between them. The germline gives CDR1 KGHDR, CDR2 SFDVKD. This chain's CDR3 is CATSAAATTGLYEQYF. CDR3 sequence (DNA): TGTGCCACCAGTGCCGCGGCAACAACCGGACTCTACGAGCAGTACTTC.

The sample holds many counts of this clonotype. The chain is built from TRBV5-1 and TRBJ2-7, with 7 positions matching TRBD2. V shed 7 bases, J shed 4 bases, and the junction held 8 bases outside the gene matches. The length of the CDR3 is 13 residues. Per the germline V gene, CDR1 is SGHRS and CDR2 is YFSETQ. The CDR3, as DNA: TGCGCCAGCGGGAGGGGAGGTTTATACGAGCAGTACTTC. This translates into CASGRGGLYEQYF.

This clonotype was counted a few times. This chain joins TRBV28 and TRBJ2-7; 8 bases match TRBD1. The CDR3 extends over 12 amino acids. Germline V gene data show CDR1 as MDHEN and CDR2 as SYDVKM. The V segment lost 6 bases and the J segment 5 bases; nucleotides outside the gene matches: 3. CDR3 coding DNA: TGTGCCAGCAGACAACAGGGGGACGAGCAGTACTTC. It codes for CASRQQGDEQYF.

The chain recombines TRBV12-3 or TRBV12-4 with TRBJ2-4; D gene unclear. Trimming cost V 6 bases and J 7 bases, with 16 bases left between them. The CDR3 has 14 amino acids. The CDR3 DNA sequence: TGTGCCAGCAGCCCCCCCTTGGCTCAGAACATTCAGTACTTC. Amino acid sequence: CASSPPLAQNIQYF.

V gene TRBV7-9 combines with J gene TRBJ1-4; D perhaps matches TRBD1 (6 bases). The CDR3 extends over 14 amino acids. Trimming took off 8 bases at V and 0 bases at J, with 10 bases between the two ends. Germline assignment: CDR1 SEHNR and CDR2 FQNEAQ (reference sequence). This CDR3 is CASGRGATNEKLFF. For the CDR3, the DNA is TGTGCCAGCGGCAGGGGCGCAACTAATGAAAAACTGTTTTTT.

The chain has TRBV10-3 and TRBJ1-1, with 12 bases matching TRBD1. V lost 6 bases to trimming and J lost 1 base; unmatched junction nucleotides: 6. CDR1 and CDR2 from the germline V gene are ENHRY and SYGVKD. The CDR3 is 16 residues long. In DNA form, the CDR3 reads TGTGCCATCAGGCCGGGACAGGGGGCGGCGAACACTGAAGCTTTCTTT. Translation: CAIRPGQGAANTEAFF.

This clonotype was found a few times. V usage is TRBV7-9 and J usage is TRBJ1-5; D call uncertain. CDR1 SEHNR and CDR2 FQNEAQ come from the germline V gene (reference sequence). The CDR3 loop spans 15 amino acids. The V and J ends lost 0 bases and 3 bases respectively, with 9 bases between them. The CDR3 bases are TGTGCCAGCAGCTTAGCCTCCATAGCCAATCAGCCCCAGCATTTT. Encoded protein: CASSLASIANQPQHF.

J is TRBJ1-4 and V is TRBV4-3; tentatively, D is TRBD1 (5 bases). The germline V gene encodes CDR1 LGHNA and CDR2 YSLEER. Trimming left V 4 bases short and J 6 bases short, with 15 bases between. CDR3 size: 15 residues. CDR3 protein: CASSPQILGDEKLFF. The CDR3 DNA follows: TGCGCCAGCAGCCCTCAGATCTTAGGGGATGAAAAACTGTTTTTT.

In this sample, this clonotype turned up many times. The chain uses TRBV27 and TRBJ2-1; the match to TRBD2 covers 9 bases. The length of the CDR3 is 14 residues. Unmatched junction bases numbered 3, after V lost 5 bases and J lost 4 bases. Germline V gene data show CDR1 as MNHEY and CDR2 as SMNVEV (reference sequence). In DNA, the CDR3 is TGTGCCAGCAGTCCTAGCGGGACATACAATGAGCAGTTCTTC. It specifies CASSPSGTYNEQFF.

This rearrangement joins TRBV19 to TRBJ2-1; 9 nucleotides align to TRBD1. The CDR3 is 14 amino acids. The V and J ends lost 7 bases and 7 bases, in that order; junction bases with no gene match: 8. Looked up from germline, CDR1 is LNHDA and CDR2 is SQIVND (reference sequence). DNA of the CDR3: TGTGCCAGTAACTCAGGGACAGGGTTGAATGAGCAGTTCTTC. This codes for CASNSGTGLNEQFF.

The chain carries TRBV2 and TRBJ1-2, with TRBD1 matching over 7 bases. CDR3 length equals 14 residues. In germline, CDR1 is SNHLY, CDR2 FYNNEI. V was pared by 11 bases and J by 1 base, with 10 bases of the junction left unmatched. DNA of the CDR3: TGTGCCTTACAACAGGGGCAAAATAACTATGGCTACACCTTC. This encodes CALQQGQNNYGYTF.

This chain uses TRBV4-2 with TRBJ2-5, with D perhaps matching TRBD2 (6 bases). The V gene's germline CDR1 is LGHNA and CDR2 YNFKEQ. V was shortened by 4 bases and J by 5 bases, with 14 bases between the two germline ends. The CDR3 loop spans 14 amino acids. This CDR3 is CASSRDGGIETQYF. CDR3 nucleotides: TGTGCCAGCAGCCGGGATGGGGGGATCGAGACCCAGTACTTC.

This clonotype came up a few times. This chain uses TRBV6-5 with TRBJ2-1; D gene uncertain. Germline CDR1 is MNHEY and CDR2 is SVGAGI. The CDR3 contains 12 residues. V shed 6 bases and J shed 8 bases, with 11 bases lying between them. CDR3 DNA: TGTGCCAGCAGCCCTGGGCGGTATGAGCAGTTCTTC. Translating gives CASSPGRYEQFF.

This chain connects TRBV4-3 to TRBJ1-2; D gene unclear. Per germline, CDR1 LGHNA and CDR2 YSLEER. The CDR3 extends over 12 amino acids. V lost 0 bases and J 13 bases, leaving 12 bases between the germline ends. In DNA form, the CDR3 reads TGCGCCAGCAGCCAAGATTGGGCAGCACGCACCTTC. It specifies CASSQDWAARTF.

This clonotype has a single count. The chain combines TRBV3-1 with TRBJ1-5; 7 bases map to TRBD1. With 1 base clipped from V and 2 bases from J, the junction kept 2 bases outside the gene matches. This CDR3 is built from 15 residues. Germline V gives CDR1 LGHDT, CDR2 YNNKEL (reference sequence). CDR3 sequence reads: CASSQAGGGNQPQHF. The CDR3 DNA is TGTGCCAGCAGCCAAGCAGGGGGGGGCAATCAGCCCCAGCATTTT.

There are many counts of this clonotype. This chain joins TRBV20-1 and TRBJ1-2; weak D call: TRBD1 (5 bases). Germline assignment: CDR1 DFQATT and CDR2 SNEGSKA (reference sequence). The CDR3 loop spans 12 amino acids. With 6 bases removed from V and 4 bases from J, the gap between germline ends came to 12 bases. The CDR3 sequence is CSAGTEAYGYTF. DNA of the CDR3: TGCAGTGCCGGGACGGAGGCCTATGGCTACACCTTC.

This clonotype has ten or more counts. V is TRBV20-1 and J is TRBJ2-1; 8 bases map to TRBD2. Trimming cost V 7 bases and J 0 bases; bases outside gene matches: 8. Germline lookup yields CDR1 DFQATT and CDR2 SNEGSKA (reference sequence). The CDR3 is 15 amino acids. CDR3 DNA sequence: TGCAGTGTTCTGAAGCGGGAGAGCTCCTACAATGAGCAGTTCTTC. As protein: CSVLKRESSYNEQFF.

The rearrangement joins TRBV4-2 to TRBJ1-1; 8 bases agree with TRBD1. The CDR3 length is 15 residues. Trimming removed 1 base from V and 3 bases from J; junction bases left unmatched: 4. Germline V gives CDR1 LGHNA, CDR2 YNFKEQ. CDR3 in amino acids: CASSQGSTGDTEAFF. Written as DNA, the CDR3 is TGTGCCAGCAGCCAAGGATCGACAGGGGACACTGAAGCTTTCTTT.